This passage covers 2 T cell receptor beta chains from one sample sequenced in a study of blood T cell repertoires in COVID-19. Produced via immunoSEQ multiplex PCR; TCRdb's table is partial and in-frame only. The sample lists about 220,000 clones, approximately 90% occurring once. Sample: PBMCs or T cells enriched from blood (not recorded which). The receptors were gathered from a woman in her thirties or forties with acute COVID-19.

The chain has TRBV9 and TRBJ1-2, with 9 bases fitting TRBD1. Trimming took 3 bases from V and 6 from J; bases not matched to a gene: 6. The CDR3 has 14 residues. Germline lookup yields CDR1 SGDLS and CDR2 YYNGEE. CDR3 sequence (DNA): TGTGCCAGCAGCGCGCCACAGGGGGCGGATGGCTACACCTTC. Protein sequence: CASSAPQGADGYTF.

The rearrangement uses TRBV29-1 and TRBJ2-7; 8 nucleotides align to TRBD1. The CDR3 is made up of 13 amino acids. Germline assignment: CDR1 SQVTM and CDR2 ANQGSEA. V lost 8 bases to trimming and J lost 2 bases; unmatched junction nucleotides: 8. As DNA, the CDR3 is TGCAGCTTTAACCGACAGGGGACCTACGAGCAGTACTTC. Its protein product is CSFNRQGTYEQYF.